Each of the 26 T cell receptor beta chains below was sequenced from the same sample in a study of OX40 agonist ivuxolimab in advanced cancers. Assay: immunoSEQ multiplex PCR; the TCRdb copy retains only in-frame clones and omits some. The table has 55,000 to 70,000 clones, more than 75% seen once. The sequences come from CD4+ or CD8+ T cells sorted from blood, collected in a trial of the OX40 agonist ivuxolimab. The receptors originated from an adult with an advanced solid tumor such as melanoma, head and neck, liver or kidney cancer.

The chain uses TRBV4-2 and TRBJ1-2, with D perhaps TRBD1 (5 bases). This CDR3 has 17 residues. V lost 5 bases, J lost 6 bases, and 25 bases lay in between. Germline V gene lookup returns CDR1 LGHNA and CDR2 YNFKEQ. The CDR3 region is CASSSSTSGRIGHGYTF. DNA for the CDR3: TGTGCCAGCAGCTCCTCAACCTCGGGACGGATTGGCCATGGCTACACCTTC.

This chain links TRBV6-5 with TRBJ2-5; 13 bases map to TRBD2. Germline CDR1 reads MNHEY; CDR2 reads SVGAGI. The CDR3 is made up of 15 amino acids. J lost 4 bases, V lost 7 bases, and 6 bases had no gene match. CDR3 sequence: CASKGRLAGGETQYF. In DNA, the CDR3 is TGTGCCAGCAAGGGACGACTAGCGGGGGGAGAGACCCAGTACTTC.

This chain joins TRBV7-2 and TRBJ2-1; the D gene is possibly TRBD2 (5 bases). Trimming pared 2 bases from V and 8 bases from J, leaving 7 bases between. Germline CDR1 is SGHTA and CDR2 is FQGNSA. The CDR3 is 12 residues long. Here the CDR3 reads CASSLTLDEQFF. CDR3 coding DNA: TGTGCCAGCAGCTTAACACTAGATGAGCAGTTCTTC.

The chain has TRBV27 and TRBJ1-5, with 7 nucleotides matching TRBD1. Germline CDR1 and CDR2: MNHEY and SMNVEV (reference sequence). This CDR3 contains 15 residues. Unmatched junction bases numbered 7, after V lost 5 bases and J lost 3 bases. CDR3 sequence: CASSRQGQYNQPQHF. The CDR3 nucleotides read TGTGCCAGCAGTAGACAGGGCCAATACAATCAGCCCCAGCATTTT.

This chain's CDR3 is CASSLTRDEQYF. CDR3 in DNA: TGTGCCAGCAGCCTTACTAGAGACGAGCAGTACTTC. The chain uses TRBV28 and TRBJ2-7; maybe TRBD2 (5 bases). The CDR3 has 12 amino acids. V lost 6 bases and J 5 bases, leaving 11 bases between the germline ends. The V gene's germline CDR1 is MDHEN and CDR2 SYDVKM. The whole variable domain, filled in from reference TRBV28 and TRBJ2-7, reads DVKVTQSSRYLVKRTGEKVFLECVQDMDHENMFWYRQDPGLGLRLIYFSYDVKMKEKGDIPEGYSVSREKKERFSLILESASTNQTSMYLCASSLTRDEQYFGPGTRLTVT.

CDR3 protein: CASSVEVGDLGGNTIYF. In DNA form, the CDR3 reads TGTGCCAGCAGCGTAGAGGTTGGAGACCTGGGAGGAAACACCATATATTTT. This rearrangement joins TRBV9 to TRBJ1-3; D is unresolved. The germline V gene encodes CDR1 SGDLS and CDR2 YYNGEE. Trimming took 0 bases from V and 4 from J, leaving 17 bases between them. This CDR3 region has 17 residues.

V gene TRBV10-1 combines with J gene TRBJ2-3; D possibly corresponds to TRBD2 (6 bases). This CDR3 region has 14 residues. V gave up 3 bases and J gave up 1 base, with 8 bases separating them. The germline gives CDR1 WNHNN, CDR2 SYGVQD (reference sequence). This CDR3 is CASSEASGTDTQYF. The CDR3 DNA reads TGCGCCAGCAGTGAAGCTAGCGGCACAGATACGCAGTATTTT.

V gene TRBV7-9 combines with J gene TRBJ1-1, with D hard to call. Germline loops: CDR1 SEHNR, CDR2 FQNEAQ (reference sequence). V gave up 7 bases and J gave up 1 base, with 19 bases separating them. CDR3 length equals 16 residues. CDR3 sequence (DNA): TGTGCCAGCAAAGCCCTCCCAGGCAGGTCGAACACTGAAGCTTTCTTT. Amino acid sequence: CASKALPGRSNTEAFF.

The gene calls are TRBV30 and TRBJ1-1; D call uncertain. Trimming left V 4 bases short and J 8 bases short, with 17 bases between. Germline CDR1 and CDR2: GTSNPN and SVGIG (reference sequence). CDR3 length: 13 residues. The CDR3 reads CAWIFGDLTEAFF. CDR3 bases: TGTGCCTGGATTTTTGGAGACCTTACCGAAGCTTTCTTT.

V is TRBV10-3 and J is TRBJ2-7; D is uncertain. The CDR3 length is 15 residues. Trimming pared 3 bases from V and 4 bases from J, leaving 16 bases between. Germline loops: CDR1 ENHRY, CDR2 SYGVKD. This CDR3 reads CAISDETDKGYEQYF. CDR3 in DNA: TGTGCCATCAGTGACGAGACCGACAAGGGTTACGAGCAGTACTTC.

This chain joins TRBV5-6 and TRBJ2-7; 7 bases are a match to TRBD1. Unmatched junction bases numbered 6, after V lost 7 bases and J lost 2 bases. Germline-derived CDR1 and CDR2 are SGHDT and YYEEEE. This CDR3 has 13 residues. CDR3 region: CASGRTGTYEQYF. CDR3 sequence (DNA): TGTGCCAGCGGTAGGACAGGTACCTACGAGCAGTACTTC. The full variable domain, its missing parts supplied by reference TRBV5-6 and TRBJ2-7, is DAGVTQSPTHLIKTRGQQVTLRCSPKSGHDTVSWYQQALGQGPQFIFQYYEEEERQRGNFPDRFSGHQFPNYSSELNVNALLLGDSALYLCASGRTGTYEQYFGPGTRLTVT.

The chain couples TRBV7-9 to TRBJ2-1, with 9 bases matching TRBD1. Trimming cost V 1 base and J 6 bases; bases outside gene matches: 13. This CDR3 region has 18 residues. Germline CDR1 is SEHNR and CDR2 is FQNEAQ (reference sequence). The DNA of the CDR3 is TGTGCCAGCAGCTTAGAGGATGGGGACAGGGAGTACGGCAATGAGCAGTTCTTC. It yields the protein CASSLEDGDREYGNEQFF.

The chain employs TRBV30 and TRBJ2-7; tentatively, D is TRBD1 (5 bases). The CDR3 has 11 amino acids. From germline, CDR1 is GTSNPN and CDR2 SVGIG (reference sequence). Trimming pared 3 bases from V and 4 bases from J, leaving 7 bases between. CDR3 sequence: CAWSQGYEQYF. The DNA of the CDR3 is TGTGCCTGGAGCCAGGGTTACGAGCAGTACTTC.

The V call is TRBV7-9, the J call TRBJ1-2, with D possibly matching TRBD1 (6 bases). CDR1 is SEHNR, CDR2 FQNEAQ, per germline (reference sequence). This CDR3 spans 15 amino acids. V lost 3 bases and J 6 bases, leaving 17 bases between the germline ends. The CDR3 spells CASSFPTTGGHGYTF. The CDR3 nucleotides read TGTGCCAGCAGCTTCCCTACGACGGGGGGGCATGGCTACACCTTC.

The rearrangement uses TRBV15 and TRBJ2-7, with 7 bases fitting TRBD2. The germline CDR1 and CDR2 sequences are LNHNV and YYDKDF (reference sequence). This CDR3 comprises 16 residues. Trimming at V came to 5 bases and at J to 2 bases, leaving 12 bases not matched to a gene. In DNA, the CDR3 is TGTGCCACCAGCCTGCCCCCACTAGCGATACCCTACGAGCAGTACTTC. Its protein product is CATSLPPLAIPYEQYF.

The J gene is TRBJ2-1, the V gene TRBV19; D gene uncertain. The V gene's germline CDR1 is LNHDA and CDR2 SQIVND (reference sequence). The length of the CDR3 is 14 residues. The ends were cut back, 6 bases at V and 8 bases at J, with 17 bases in the middle. The CDR3 reads CASRTLDPNDEQFF. The CDR3 nucleotides are TGTGCCAGTAGAACCTTAGACCCCAACGATGAGCAGTTCTTC.

This clone appeared a single time. This chain connects TRBV28 to TRBJ2-7; maybe TRBD2 (5 bases). This CDR3 has 13 residues. Germline CDR1 reads MDHEN; CDR2 reads SYDVKM. Trimming cost V 5 bases and J 11 bases, with 19 bases left between them. The CDR3 region is CASSLQGKGSKYF. The CDR3 DNA follows: TGTGCCAGCAGTCTCCAAGGAAAAGGGAGTAAGTACTTC.

The genes are TRBV27 and TRBJ2-5, with 11 bases lining up with TRBD2. Germline lookup yields CDR1 MNHEY and CDR2 SMNVEV (reference sequence). The CDR3 length is 19 residues. V dropped 4 bases and J dropped 0; count of bases not matched to a gene: 13. CDR3 DNA sequence: TGTGCCAGCAGTTCCCAGGCGCGCGCTAGCGGGAGGAACCAAGAGACCCAGTACTTC. Translated: CASSSQARASGRNQETQYF.

CDR3 sequence (DNA): TGTGCCAGCTCCACGGACGCGGGCTACGAGCAGTACTTC. Translated: CASSTDAGYEQYF. The genes are TRBV18 and TRBJ2-7; D possibly corresponds to TRBD2 (5 bases). This CDR3 contains 13 residues. Trimming removed 6 bases at V and 3 bases at J, with 12 bases between. CDR1 and CDR2 (germline): KGHSH, LQKENI.

This chain connects TRBV9 to TRBJ1-6; D might be TRBD1 (5 bases). The CDR3 sequence is 15 residues long. V was shortened by 3 bases and J by 7 bases, with 14 bases between the two germline ends. CDR1 is SGDLS and CDR2 is YYNGEE in the germline V gene. The CDR3 reads CASSALGDGNSPLHF. CDR3 bases: TGTGCCAGCAGCGCCCTAGGGGACGGCAATTCACCCCTCCACTTT.

The chain joins TRBV4-3 to TRBJ2-7; 10 bases fit TRBD1. The germline V gene has CDR1 LGHNA and CDR2 YSLEER. V lost 1 base, J lost 2 bases, and 5 bases stayed unmatched. The CDR3 is 16 amino acids. For the CDR3, the DNA is TGCGCCAGCAGCCAAGCTCCGGGACAGGGGCCCTACGAGCAGTACTTC. It yields the protein CASSQAPGQGPYEQYF.

The CDR3 DNA reads as TGTGCCAGCAGGGCCCCTAATCAGCCCCAGCATTTT. Translation: CASRAPNQPQHF. This rearrangement joins TRBV28 to TRBJ1-5; D is ambiguous. This CDR3 has 12 residues. The V gene lost 6 bases and the J gene lost 4 bases, with 7 bases spanning the gap. Per germline, CDR1 MDHEN and CDR2 SYDVKM.

V usage is TRBV4-2 and J usage is TRBJ2-3; TRBD1 matches 9 bases. J gave up 5 bases and V 1 base, and 4 bases lay outside the gene matches. Per the germline V gene, CDR1 is LGHNA and CDR2 is YNFKEQ. This CDR3 contains 15 residues. CDR3 DNA: TGTGCCAGCAGCCAAGGACAGGGGGTTAGAGATACGCAGTATTTT. This sequence encodes CASSQGQGVRDTQYF.

The rearrangement uses TRBV11-2 and TRBJ2-1, with D unresolved. This CDR3 comprises 16 residues. The germline V gene has CDR1 SGHAT and CDR2 FQNNGV. V dropped 2 bases and J dropped 2 bases, with 13 bases sitting between them. CDR3 residues: CASSLRRQPPYNEQFF. CDR3 sequence (DNA): TGTGCCAGCAGCTTACGTCGTCAGCCGCCCTACAATGAGCAGTTCTTC.

The V call is TRBV23-1, the J call TRBJ2-5, with TRBD1 matching 7 bases. TRBV23-1 is filed as an ORF, its function uncertain. J was trimmed by 5 bases and V by 6 bases; bases with no gene match: 12. The CDR3 has 15 amino acids. CDR3 nucleotides: TGCGCCAGCAGCCAAGACAGGGATGTTGGGGAGACCCAGTACTTC. This gives the protein CASSQDRDVGETQYF.

The chain couples TRBV28 to TRBJ2-7; 7 bases are a match to TRBD1. Germline CDR1 MDHEN, CDR2 SYDVKM. V dropped 6 bases and J dropped 3; count of bases not matched to a gene: 8. The CDR3 sequence is 14 residues long. The CDR3 bases are TGTGCCAGCAGCCTGGGGACAGCGTTCTACGAGCAGTACTTC. Its translation is CASSLGTAFYEQYF.